This passage covers 8 T cell receptor beta chains from one sample sequenced in a study of HIV-infected patients and healthy controls. No cell fractionation was done, so the repertoire covers all unsorted peripheral blood T cells. Reverse transcription used roughly 450 ng RNA and constant-region primers for alpha and beta. Alpha and beta chain libraries were made separately by chain-specific third strand synthesis with multiplexing indices. One entry per CDR3 protein, called by TCRdb with MiXCR from the 5' RACE reads. The data hold approximately 18,000 distinct CDR3 sequences, with about 8.3% observed a single time. The sequenced sample consisted of blood. The source is an adult in good health.

The chain uses TRBV30 and TRBJ2-2; no firm D call. The germline gives CDR1 GTSNPN, CDR2 SVGIG (reference sequence). The CDR3 is 12 residues long. Trimming stripped 3 bases from V and 7 bases from J, with 9 bases between. The CDR3 region is CAWSPDNGELFF. CDR3 nucleotides: TGTGCCTGGAGCCCAGACAACGGGGAGCTGTTTTTT.

This clonotype was detected a few times. This sequence joins TRBV7-9 and TRBJ1-1; D is perhaps TRBD1 (5 bases). V was pared by 3 bases and J by 10 bases, with 15 bases between. This CDR3 comprises 13 residues. Germline lookup yields CDR1 SEHNR and CDR2 FQNEAQ (reference sequence). The CDR3 DNA follows: TGTGCCAGCAGCTTGATTTCGGGACTAGGAGCTTTCTTT. It translates to CASSLISGLGAFF.

At least ten counts were recorded for this clonotype. The rearrangement links TRBV15 to TRBJ1-5; D is unresolved. Germline V CDR1 and CDR2: LNHNV, YYDKDF (reference sequence). The V and J ends lost 0 bases and 5 bases respectively, with 11 bases between them. The CDR3 is 15 residues long. For the CDR3, the DNA is TGTGCCACCAGCAGAGATCCGCAGTCGCATCAGCCCCAGCATTTT. Translated, it gives CATSRDPQSHQPQHF. The full variable domain, rest sourced from reference TRBV15 and TRBJ1-5, is DAMVIQNPRYQVTQFGKPVTLSCSQTLNHNVMYWYQQKSSQAPKLLFHYYDKDFNNEADTPDNFQSRRPNTSFCFLDIRSPGLGDTAMYLCATSRDPQSHQPQHFGDGTRLSIL.

This clonotype appeared many times. The rearrangement uses TRBV27 and TRBJ1-6, with D hard to call. V was clipped by 4 bases and J by 0 bases, with 13 bases between them. Germline V gene lookup returns CDR1 MNHEY and CDR2 SMNVEV (reference sequence). The CDR3 totals 17 residues. Here the CDR3 DNA reads TGTGCCAGCAGTTCTCCTGCAACAAGCTCCTATAATTCACCCCTCCACTTT. This translates into CASSSPATSSYNSPLHF.

This clonotype was seen only a few times. The V and J genes are TRBV4-1 and TRBJ2-2; D is perhaps TRBD1 (5 bases). This CDR3 contains 15 residues. Looked up from germline, CDR1 is MGHRA and CDR2 is YSYEKL. V lost 0 bases and J lost 6, with 11 bases in between. As DNA, the CDR3 is TGCGCCAGCAGCCAAGATCTGGGGCCCGCCGGGGAGCTGTTTTTT. It translates to CASSQDLGPAGELFF.

There are many counts of this clonotype. The chain combines TRBV5-1 with TRBJ2-2; D might be TRBD2 (5 bases). Germline V gives CDR1 SGHRS, CDR2 YFSETQ. This CDR3 is built from 17 residues. Trimming cost V 0 bases and J 0 bases, with 12 bases left between them. The CDR3 protein is CASSLVASTPNTGELFF. The DNA for the CDR3 is TGCGCCAGCAGCTTGGTGGCTAGCACACCGAACACCGGGGAGCTGTTTTTT.

At least ten counts were recorded for this clonotype. The DNA for the CDR3 is TGTGCCAGCAGCTTATTAAGGCGGGGCACAGATACGCAGTATTTT. Translated, it gives CASSLLRRGTDTQYF. The gene calls are TRBV7-2 and TRBJ2-3; a weak D match, TRBD2 (5 bases). The V end was cut by 2 bases, the J end by 1 base, with 10 bases between. The CDR3 has 15 residues. In germline, CDR1 is SGHTA, CDR2 FQGNSA.

The V and J genes are TRBV24-1 and TRBJ2-3; D unclear. V shed 8 bases and J shed 2 bases, with 16 bases lying between them. CDR3 length: 15 amino acids. CDR1 and CDR2 (germline): KGHDR, SFDVKD. Written as DNA, the CDR3 is TGTGCCACCACCTCGTCGGGTATAGACACAGATACGCAGTATTTT. This encodes CATTSSGIDTDTQYF.